The next 28 T cell receptor beta chains were all read from a single sample in a study of graft-versus-host responses after intestinal transplantation. For these receptors, no antigen is known. The assay was immunoSEQ multiplex PCR, and TCRdb's table has in-frame clones only and misses some. The sample carries approximately 68,000 clones, 90% recorded once. Here the sequenced sample was unstimulated CD8+ T cells sorted from spleen or lymph node cells, taken before transplant. Receptors were obtained from a human donor who was the organ donor for an intestinal transplant.

The chain is built from TRBV29-1 and TRBJ2-6, with 8 positions matching TRBD1. The CDR3 consists of 20 residues. CDR1 SQVTM and CDR2 ANQGSEA come from the germline V gene. The V segment lost 0 bases and the J segment 0 bases; nucleotides outside the gene matches: 13. The CDR3 bases are TGCAGCGTTGAAGATTCTCAAGGACAGGGCCCCCTCTCTGGGGCCAACGTCCTGACTTTC. Translated, it gives CSVEDSQGQGPLSGANVLTF.

The chain has TRBV14 and TRBJ1-2, with TRBD1 matching 11 bases. Germline lookup yields CDR1 SGHDN and CDR2 FVKESK. The CDR3 extends over 16 amino acids. Trimming cost V 5 bases and J 8 bases; bases outside gene matches: 13. The CDR3 sequence: CASSAGQGAKSYGYTF. DNA for the CDR3: TGTGCCAGCAGCGCTGGACAGGGGGCAAAGTCATACGGCTACACCTTC. Complete variable domain (other parts from reference TRBV14 and TRBJ1-2): EAGVTQFPSHSVIEKGQTVTLRCDPISGHDNLYWYRRVMGKEIKFLLHFVKESKQDESGMPNNRFLAERTGGTYSTLKVQPAELEDSGVYFCASSAGQGAKSYGYTFGSGTRLTVV.

The genes are TRBV7-8 and TRBJ1-3; 7 bases agree with TRBD1. V trimming: 5 bases; J trimming: 0 bases; junction bases outside the gene matches: 7. Germline CDR1 SGHVS, CDR2 FQNEAQ. CDR3 size: 16 residues. The CDR3 reads CASSQFPGGSGNTIYF. DNA for the CDR3: TGTGCCAGCAGCCAATTTCCAGGGGGCTCTGGAAACACCATATATTTT.

J is TRBJ1-1 and V is TRBV19; possibly TRBD1 for D (5 bases). CDR3 length: 14 amino acids. V lost 10 bases and J 4 bases, leaving 19 bases between the germline ends. Germline V lookup: CDR1 LNHDA, CDR2 SQIVND (reference sequence). CDR3 coding DNA: TGTGCCACCAAATTGGGGACTGAGGGCACTGAAGCTTTCTTT. Encoded protein: CATKLGTEGTEAFF.

The chain links TRBV7-2 to TRBJ2-2; 7 nucleotides align to TRBD1. V trimming: 5 bases; J trimming: 1 base; junction bases outside the gene matches: 4. The CDR3 consists of 15 residues. The V gene's germline CDR1 is SGHTA and CDR2 FQGNSA. This chain's CDR3 is CASSVRTGNTGELFF. CDR3 nucleotide sequence: TGTGCCAGCAGCGTGAGGACAGGGAACACCGGGGAGCTGTTTTTT.

The CDR3 DNA follows: TGCGCCAGCAGCGATCGTTTTGACCCGCGTTCACTAACGCAGTATTTT. Its translation is CASSDRFDPRSLTQYF. This sequence joins TRBV5-1 and TRBJ2-3; no clear D. Germline assignment: CDR1 SGHRS and CDR2 YFSETQ. V dropped 4 bases and J dropped 9 bases, with 24 bases sitting between them. This CDR3 has 16 residues.

This clone was seen just once. The chain has TRBV11-2 and TRBJ2-7, with TRBD2 matching 10 bases. The CDR3 has 15 residues. CDR1 is SGHAT, CDR2 FQNNGV, per germline. V lost 1 base, J lost 2 bases, and 2 bases stayed unmatched. The CDR3 DNA reads as TGTGCCAGCAGCTTAGGGACTAGCGGAACCTACGAGCAGTACGTC. Its translation: CASSLGTSGTYEQYV.

V is TRBV28 and J is TRBJ1-2; 12 nucleotides agree with TRBD1. Germline-derived CDR1 and CDR2 are MDHEN and SYDVKM. This CDR3 has 18 residues. Unmatched junction bases numbered 10, after V lost 4 bases and J lost 1 base. This CDR3 is CASSSVGDRGLYNYGYTF. DNA for the CDR3: TGTGCCAGCAGTTCGGTAGGGGACAGGGGGCTCTATAACTATGGCTACACCTTC.

This chain uses TRBV5-8 with TRBJ2-5; 7 bases line up with TRBD1. J was trimmed by 2 bases and V by 0 bases; bases with no gene match: 1. CDR3 size: 14 residues. Germline assignment: CDR1 SGHTS and CDR2 YDEGEE. CDR3: CASSLGQGQETQYF. For the CDR3, the DNA is TGTGCCAGCAGCTTGGGACAGGGTCAAGAGACCCAGTACTTC.

This clone was counted a single time. The V gene is TRBV7-8, the J gene TRBJ1-3; D is unclear. CDR3 length: 14 amino acids. The germline gives CDR1 SGHVS, CDR2 FQNEAQ. The ends were cut back, 1 base at V and 3 bases at J, with 7 bases in the middle. The CDR3 here is CASSLGAGGNTIYF. In nucleotides, the CDR3 is TGTGCCAGCAGCTTAGGCGCTGGTGGAAACACCATATATTTT.

The chain carries TRBV7-8 and TRBJ1-2; 11 nucleotides align to TRBD1. V gave up 0 bases and J gave up 4 bases; unmatched junction bases: 13. Germline lookup yields CDR1 SGHVS and CDR2 FQNEAQ. The CDR3 runs to 19 residues. The CDR3 loop reads CASSLAREGQGALTYGYTF. In nucleotides, the CDR3 is TGTGCCAGCAGCTTAGCGCGAGAAGGACAGGGGGCCCTAACCTATGGCTACACCTTC.

This clone came up once. CDR3 loop: CASSSPSTGKDSPLHF. The DNA of the CDR3 is TGTGCCAGCAGTTCTCCTTCGACAGGGAAGGATTCACCCCTCCACTTT. The chain is built from TRBV27 and TRBJ1-6; 7 positions match TRBD1. The CDR3 is 16 amino acids. Germline V gene sequence: CDR1 MNHEY, CDR2 SMNVEV (reference sequence). J was trimmed by 8 bases and V by 4 bases; bases with no gene match: 11.

The V call is TRBV7-9, the J call TRBJ2-7; unclear D gene. Germline assignment: CDR1 SEHNR and CDR2 FQNEAQ (reference sequence). This CDR3 region has 14 residues. The V gene lost 4 bases and the J gene lost 11 bases, with 21 bases spanning the gap. CDR3 loop: CASSSTTRPPFKYV. The CDR3 DNA follows: TGTGCCAGCAGCTCCACGACAAGGCCCCCTTTTAAGTACGTC.

This clone was seen only once. The chain combines TRBV5-1 with TRBJ2-3; tentatively, D is TRBD2 (5 bases). The germline V and J ends were trimmed by 3 bases and 2 bases, with 16 bases remaining between them. Germline CDR1 is SGHRS and CDR2 is YFSETQ. The CDR3 covers 16 residues. The CDR3 nucleotides are TGCGCCAGCAGCTCCACCTGGGAGACCGCCACAGATACGCAGTATTTT. Translated: CASSSTWETATDTQYF.

This clone was seen a single time. At one end the junction does not follow the germline gene, possibly because of a read error. The chain carries TRBV5-8 and TRBJ1-4; TRBD1 might be the D (5 bases). This CDR3 spans 9 amino acids. From germline, CDR1 is SGHTS and CDR2 YDEGEE. The CDR3 DNA sequence: TGTGCCAGCAGCTTGTCGGGGGTATTT. Protein product: CASSLSGVF.

The chain uses TRBV6-4 and TRBJ2-3; no definite D call. V was trimmed by 3 bases and J by 2 bases, leaving 6 bases between them. The germline gives CDR1 MRHNA, CDR2 SNTAGT. This CDR3 is 13 amino acids long. Here the CDR3 DNA reads TGTGCCAGCAGTGAGGGCCTCACAGATACGCAGTATTTT. Protein product: CASSEGLTDTQYF.

The gene calls are TRBV2 and TRBJ1-1; D not certain. This CDR3 is 12 amino acids long. Germline lookup yields CDR1 SNHLY and CDR2 FYNNEI. V gave up 3 bases and J gave up 7 bases, with 9 bases separating them. The CDR3 is CASSDPGFEAFF. The CDR3 DNA reads as TGTGCCAGCAGTGACCCCGGGTTTGAAGCTTTCTTT.

With respect to this clone: Its ends do not fully match the called genes, so a read error is possible. The chain combines TRBV7-7 with TRBJ2-1; perhaps TRBD2 as D (5 bases). CDR3 length: 14 amino acids. The germline V gene has CDR1 SSHAT and CDR2 FNYEAQ (reference sequence). The CDR3 DNA is TGTGCTAGCAGCCCTGACTACTCCTACAATGAGCAGTTCTTC. Its protein product is CASSPDYSYNEQFF. The full variable domain, in which reference TRBV7-7 and TRBJ2-1 provide the parts outside the CDR3, is GAGVSQSPRYKVTKRGQDVTLRCDPISSHATLYWYQQALGQGPEFLTYFNYEAQPDKSGLPSDRFSAERPEGSISTLTIQRTEQRDSAMYRCASSPDYSYNEQFFGPGTRLTVL.

The chain recombines TRBV15 with TRBJ2-2; 8 nucleotides agree with TRBD2. V dropped 1 base and J dropped 4; count of bases not matched to a gene: 8. Germline V lookup: CDR1 LNHNV, CDR2 YYDKDF (reference sequence). CDR3 length: 17 residues. The CDR3 bases are TGTGCCACCAGCAGAGGTGTCTGGGCGGGGGGCACCGGGGAGCTGTTTTTT. It specifies CATSRGVWAGGTGELFF.

V and J are TRBV5-1 and TRBJ2-1; TRBD2 matches 13 bases. CDR3 length: 16 amino acids. Germline V gives CDR1 SGHRS, CDR2 YFSETQ. V was pared by 7 bases and J by 10 bases, with 14 bases of the junction left unmatched. The CDR3 nucleotides are TGCGCCAGCTCGCAATATTACGGGACTAGCGGGAACGAGCAGTTCTTC. Protein sequence: CASSQYYGTSGNEQFF.

V gene TRBV27 combines with J gene TRBJ1-2; D is unresolved. Germline CDR1 MNHEY, CDR2 SMNVEV (reference sequence). V lost 0 bases, J lost 10 bases, and 12 bases lay in between. This CDR3 has 13 amino acids. The DNA for the CDR3 is TGTGCCAGCAGTTTATCCCCAGAGGGCAACTACACCTTC. Its translation is CASSLSPEGNYTF.

The CDR3 bases are TGTGCCAGCAGCCCATCCCCTGCGGGGAACTACAATGAGCAGTTCTTC. This codes for CASSPSPAGNYNEQFF. The chain has TRBV7-3 and TRBJ2-1; possible D gene TRBD2, 6 bases. Germline CDR1 is SGHTA and CDR2 is FQGTGA. V lost 5 bases, J lost 3 bases, and 17 bases lay in between. This CDR3 has 16 amino acids.

The chain joins TRBV6-1 to TRBJ2-7, with a weak D call TRBD1 (5 bases). V was cut by 5 bases and J by 2 bases, with 16 bases left in between. Germline values: CDR1 MNHNS, CDR2 SASEGT. CDR3 length equals 15 residues. The CDR3 here is CASSPPPDKAYEQYV. The CDR3 DNA follows: TGTGCCAGCAGTCCACCTCCGGACAAAGCCTACGAGCAGTACGTC.

The chain uses TRBV23-1 and TRBJ1-1, with TRBD1 identical over 8 bases. TRBV23-1 is reported as an ORF; its role is uncertain. The CDR3 is 13 amino acids. The V gene end was trimmed by 4 bases and the J gene end by 3 bases; junction bases not matched to a gene: 1. CDR3 DNA: TGCGCCAGCAGTCCGACAGGGGACACTGAAGCTTTCTTT. The encoded protein is CASSPTGDTEAFF.

The table lists this clone with a count of one. CDR3: CASSSGPPRGHPGNTIYF. CDR3 DNA: TGTGCCAGCAGCTCAGGTCCACCCCGGGGACACCCAGGAAACACCATATATTTT. V usage is TRBV5-6 and J usage is TRBJ1-3; D is possibly TRBD1 (6 bases). V lost 3 bases to trimming and J lost 4 bases, with 23 bases between them. CDR1 and CDR2 from the germline V gene are SGHDT and YYEEEE. This CDR3 region has 18 residues.

The DNA for the CDR3 is TGTGCCAGCTCACCACCCGGGACAGGGGACACCGGGGAGCTGTTTTTT. Translated: CASSPPGTGDTGELFF. The rearrangement uses TRBV18 and TRBJ2-2; 10 bases line up with TRBD1. The V segment lost 0 bases and the J segment 3 bases; nucleotides outside the gene matches: 1. The CDR3 runs to 16 residues. Germline lookup yields CDR1 KGHSH and CDR2 LQKENI.

J is TRBJ2-1 and V is TRBV29-1, with D maybe TRBD2 (7 bases). The CDR3 is made up of 14 amino acids. Between the trimmed V and J ends, which lost 4 bases and 9 bases, there was a span of 19 bases. The germline CDR1 and CDR2 sequences are SQVTM and ANQGSEA. The CDR3 sequence: CSVASRGLRGEQFF. CDR3 in DNA: TGCAGCGTTGCGTCGCGGGGGCTCAGGGGTGAGCAGTTCTTC.

Only one count was recorded for this clone. The chain combines TRBV11-2 with TRBJ2-3, with D possibly being TRBD2 (6 bases). This CDR3 contains 15 residues. CDR1 and CDR2 (germline): SGHAT, FQNNGV. V shed 1 base and J shed 2 bases, with 10 bases lying between them. CDR3 nucleotides: TGTGCCAGCAGCTTAGTCGGGGGAAACACAGATACGCAGTATTTT. Translation: CASSLVGGNTDTQYF.